This is a list of T cell receptor beta chains from one sample in a study of cytomegalovirus exposure and HLA in healthy donors. TCRdb keeps only in-frame clones here, not all; method: immunoSEQ multiplex PCR. The sample holds some 170,000 clones, about four fifths seen once. The material sequenced was PBMCs. All receptors derive from a man aged 25 to 40 in good health and CMV-seronegative. Both conserved end residues are part of each CDR3. A D gene is named only where the DNA matches it firmly. The size entry is marked missing in some rows and otherwise reads once, few, many or a size class.

>TRBD2|TRBV30|TRBJ2-1|.
CAWSGLAYYNEQFF
TGTGCCTGGAGCGGACTAGCGTACTACAATGAGCAGTTCTTC
>.|TRBV11-2|TRBJ1-2|.
CASSLDGIANYGYTF
TGTGCCAGCAGCTTAGACGGGATAGCTAACTATGGCTACACCTTC
>.|TRBV18|TRBJ2-7|.
CASSRQATYEQYF
TGTGCCAGCTCACGACAGGCCACCTACGAGCAGTACTTC
>.|TRBV9|TRBJ1-2|.
CASSRYEGSYGYTF
TGTGCCAGCAGTCGTTACGAGGGTAGCTATGGCTACACCTTC
>.|TRBV7-9|TRBJ1-5|.
CASSRPGSFQPQHF
TGTGCCAGCAGCCGGCCGGGGTCTTTTCAGCCCCAGCATTTT
>.|TRBV9|TRBJ1-2|.
CASSGGGSYGYTF
TGTGCCAGCAGCGGAGGGGGAAGCTATGGCTACACCTTC
>TRBD1|TRBV28|TRBJ1-2|once
CASSSGTGFANTF
TGTGCCAGCAGTTCCGGGACAGGGTTTGCAAACACCTTC
>.|TRBV18|TRBJ1-6|few
CASSPGGGQGDNSPLHF
TGTGCCAGCTCACCAGGGGGCGGCCAAGGGGATAATTCACCCCTCCACTTT
>.|TRBV10-3|TRBJ1-1|.
CAIRPPTGTEAFF
TGTGCCATCAGGCCCCCTACCGGTACTGAAGCTTTCTTT
>.|TRBV27|TRBJ1-5|.
CASSLAPAGGQPQHF
TGTGCCAGCAGTTTGGCTCCGGCAGGAGGACAGCCCCAGCATTTT
>TRBD1|TRBV18|TRBJ1-5|.
CASSPDRETYQPQHF
TGTGCCAGCTCACCCGACAGGGAGACCTATCAGCCCCAGCATTTT
>.|TRBV5-1|TRBJ2-7|.
CASSLDSYYEQYF
TGCGCCAGCAGCCTAGACAGTTACTACGAGCAGTACTTC
>.|TRBV27|TRBJ1-2|.
CASSLSWSTSSNYGYTF
TGTGCCAGCAGTTTATCCTGGAGTACCAGTTCTAACTATGGCTACACCTTC
>TRBD2|TRBV30|TRBJ2-7|.
CAWSVLKVAGEQYF
TGTGCCTGGAGTGTACTAAAAGTAGCGGGGGAGCAGTACTTC
>.|TRBV19|TRBJ1-3|.
CASTNRPFGNTIYF
TGTGCCAGTACAAACAGGCCTTTCGGAAACACCATATATTTT
>.|TRBV5-1|TRBJ1-1|.
CASTSFASGGALTEAFF
TGCGCCAGCACCAGCTTCGCCTCAGGAGGGGCGCTTACTGAAGCTTTCTTT
>TRBD1|TRBV19|TRBJ1-1|.
CASRRDRGQEAFF
TGTGCCAGTAGGCGGGACAGGGGGCAAGAAGCTTTCTTT
>.|TRBV30|TRBJ2-7|.
CACRVRVYEQYF
TGTGCCTGCCGGGTCAGGGTTTACGAGCAGTACTTC
>.|TRBV5-5|TRBJ1-1|few
CASSLSVYTEAFF
TGTGCCAGCAGCTTGTCTGTATACACTGAAGCTTTCTTT
>.|TRBV15|TRBJ2-7|.
CATSTTLGHNYEQYF
TGTGCCACCAGCACCACACTGGGACATAACTACGAGCAGTACTTC
>TRBD1|TRBV25-1|TRBJ2-7|.
CASSEPGTDLNYEQYF
TGTGCCAGCAGTGAACCCGGGACAGACTTAAACTACGAGCAGTACTTC
>TRBD1|TRBV29-1|TRBJ1-2|.
CSVLGQSIYGYTF
TGCAGCGTCTTGGGACAGTCCATCTATGGCTACACCTTC
>.|TRBV30|TRBJ2-7|once
CAWSPGGAGEQYF
TGTGCCTGGAGTCCTGGGGGGGCAGGCGAGCAGTACTTC
>.|TRBV27|TRBJ2-3|.
CASSLGRTDTQYF
TGTGCCAGCAGTTTAGGGCGCACAGATACGCAGTATTTT
>TRBD1|TRBV15|TRBJ2-3|.
CATSAGQGMTDTQYF
TGTGCCACCAGCGCGGGACAGGGCATGACAGATACGCAGTATTTT
>.|TRBV5-1|TRBJ1-2|.
CASSSSGTGYYTF
TGCGCCAGCAGCTCCTCCGGGACTGGGTACTACACCTTC
>.|TRBV7-3|TRBJ1-1|.
CASSLVSSGNTEAFF
TGTGCCAGCAGCTTAGTCAGTTCAGGGAACACTGAAGCTTTCTTT
>.|TRBV6-1|TRBJ2-7|once
CASSTGANYEQYF
TGTGCCAGCAGTACAGGAGCGAACTACGAGCAGTACTTC
>TRBD2|TRBV9|TRBJ2-1|.
CASSAGEWEGNEQFF
TGTGCCAGCAGCGCCGGAGAATGGGAGGGTAATGAGCAGTTCTTC
>.|TRBV19|TRBJ1-5|.
CASSRVPSIFYSNQPQHF
TGTGCCAGTAGCAGGGTCCCGAGCATTTTCTATAGCAATCAGCCCCAGCATTTT
>.|TRBV5-6|TRBJ1-1|.
CASSFGGTEAFF
TGTGCCAGCAGCTTTGGCGGCACTGAAGCTTTCTTT
>.|TRBV30|TRBJ1-1|.
CAGRREDTEAFF
TGTGCCGGAAGGAGGGAGGACACTGAAGCTTTCTTT
>TRBD2|TRBV7-3|TRBJ2-5|.
CASSPGGLAGETQYF
TGTGCCAGCAGCCCGGGGGGACTAGCAGGGGAGACCCAGTACTTC
>.|TRBV27|TRBJ1-2|few
CASSYGGVNYGYTF
TGTGCCAGCAGTTATGGGGGGGTGAACTATGGCTACACCTTC
>TRBD1|TRBV14|TRBJ1-1|few
CASSQEGELTGSPWGQAFF
TGTGCCAGCAGCCAAGAAGGCGAACTGACAGGGTCCCCGTGGGGCCAAGCTTTCTTT
>.|TRBV6-4|TRBJ1-2|few
CASSDSGVSTGGYTF
TGTGCCAGCAGTGACTCCGGGGTTTCGACAGGAGGCTACACCTTC
>TRBD1|TRBV10-3|TRBJ2-5|.
CAIGGQGETQYF
TGTGCCATCGGGGGACAGGGAGAGACCCAGTACTTC
>.|TRBV5-8|TRBJ1-1|.
CASSFRGSTNTEAFF
TGTGCCAGCAGCTTCAGGGGTAGCACGAACACTGAAGCTTTCTTT
>.|TRBV11-2|TRBJ2-7|.
CASSLSPENEQYF
TGTGCCAGCAGCTTAAGTCCTGAGAACGAGCAGTACTTC
>TRBD2|TRBV7-9|TRBJ2-1|.
CSSSLLAGSYNEQFF
TGTTCCAGCAGCCTGCTAGCGGGGAGCTACAATGAGCAGTTCTTC
>TRBD2|TRBV5-1|TRBJ2-1|.
CASSLERLAGDNEQFF
TGCGCCAGCAGCTTGGAGCGACTAGCGGGGGACAATGAGCAGTTCTTC
>TRBD1|TRBV30|TRBJ1-2|.
CAWSDGPPGGQIFYGYTF
TGTGCCTGGAGTGACGGTCCTCCAGGGGGCCAAATTTTCTATGGCTACACCTTC
>TRBD1|TRBV19|TRBJ2-3|.
CASSPGQGGRDTQYF
TGTGCCAGTAGTCCGGGACAGGGGGGGCGAGATACGCAGTATTTT
>.|TRBV2|TRBJ2-7|.
CASTRDLSYEQYF
TGTGCCAGCACTCGGGACTTATCCTACGAGCAGTACTTC
>.|TRBV4-1|TRBJ2-7|.
CASSQERGGREQYF
TGCGCCAGCAGCCAAGAGAGAGGAGGGCGCGAGCAGTACTTC
>TRBD1|TRBV5-4|TRBJ1-1|.
CASSLVRGPSEAFF
TGTGCCAGCAGCTTGGTAAGGGGGCCTTCCGAAGCTTTCTTT
>TRBD2|TRBV11-3|TRBJ2-2|.
CASSLRTSGGTGELFF
TGTGCCAGCAGCTTAAGGACTAGCGGGGGAACCGGGGAGCTGTTTTTT
>TRBD1|TRBV6-1|TRBJ2-4|.
CASSSTGGVRDIQYF
TGTGCCAGCAGTTCTACAGGGGGCGTTAGGGACATTCAGTACTTC
>.|TRBV19|TRBJ1-3|few
CASRDRRSGNTIYF
TGTGCCAGTAGGGACAGACGCTCTGGAAACACCATATATTTT
>TRBD2|TRBV9|TRBJ2-1|.
CASSAGGTSIYNEQFF
TGTGCCAGCAGCGCAGGCGGGACTAGCATTTACAATGAGCAGTTCTTC
>.|TRBV15|TRBJ1-1|.
CATSRVQWDGRAEAFF
TGTGCCACCAGCAGAGTTCAGTGGGACGGGAGGGCTGAAGCTTTCTTT
>TRBD1|TRBV25-1|TRBJ2-7|.
CASSDSDRVSYEQYF
TGTGCCAGCAGTGATAGTGACAGGGTCTCCTACGAGCAGTACTTC
>TRBD1|TRBV28|TRBJ2-7|.
CASSLTGVMEQYF
TGTGCCAGCAGTTTGACAGGGGTAATGGAGCAGTACTTC
>.|TRBV7-2|TRBJ1-2|few
CASSSVQDNYGYTF
TGTGCCAGCAGTTCGGTACAGGACAACTATGGCTACACCTTC